This passage covers 9 T cell receptor beta chains from one sample sequenced in a study of T cell changes during pregnancy in multiple sclerosis. Assay used: immunoSEQ multiplex PCR; TCRdb lists only in-frame clones, some missing. Found here are about 54,000 clones, 91% of them singletons; the top ten hold about 1.2%. The starting material was peripheral blood, obtained after pregnancy. These receptors were collected from a female donor in good health, enrolled as a control in a pregnancy study.

The chain carries TRBV18 and TRBJ1-1; TRBD1 matches 8 bases. This CDR3 contains 17 residues. Unmatched junction bases numbered 12, after V lost 2 bases and J lost 4 bases. Germline lookup yields CDR1 KGHSH and CDR2 LQKENI. The CDR3: CASSPWGTGMVGTEAFF. The CDR3 DNA sequence: TGTGCCAGCTCACCATGGGGGACAGGTATGGTGGGCACTGAAGCTTTCTTT.

The chain employs TRBV7-2 and TRBJ1-2; D is ambiguous. Trimming removed 1 base from V and 4 bases from J, with 7 bases in between. Germline V gene data show CDR1 as SGHTA and CDR2 as FQGNSA. The CDR3 extends over 13 amino acids. Here the CDR3 reads CASSLDAGYGYTF. In DNA form, the CDR3 reads TGTGCCAGCAGCTTAGACGCCGGCTATGGCTACACCTTC.

This clone has only a few counts. V and J are TRBV2 and TRBJ1-6; TRBD1 aligns across 9 bases. Germline CDR1 is SNHLY and CDR2 is FYNNEI. The trim removed 4 bases at V and 10 bases at J, leaving 5 bases unmatched. This CDR3 has 14 residues. DNA of the CDR3: TGTGCCAGCAGTGGCGGACAGGGGACATCACCCCTCCACTTT. Translated: CASSGGQGTSPLHF.

The V and J genes are TRBV7-9 and TRBJ2-3; D is undetermined. The CDR3 contains 13 residues. Trimming removed 6 bases from V and 1 base from J, with 8 bases in between. Looked up from germline, CDR1 is SEHNR and CDR2 is FQNEAQ (reference sequence). This CDR3 is CASSPPGTDTQYF. CDR3 nucleotide sequence: TGTGCCAGCAGTCCCCCGGGCACAGATACGCAGTATTTT.

The rearrangement links TRBV10-3 to TRBJ2-3, with 8 bases matching TRBD1. Germline V gene sequence: CDR1 ENHRY, CDR2 SYGVKD. The J segment lost 4 bases and the V segment lost 4 bases, leaving 4 bases of the junction unmatched. CDR3 size: 14 residues. CDR3 residues: CAISGGQGSDTQYF. The CDR3 DNA follows: TGTGCCATCAGTGGTGGACAGGGATCAGATACGCAGTATTTT.

This chain connects TRBV11-3 to TRBJ1-1; D is perhaps TRBD1 (6 bases). Trimming shortened V by 4 bases and J by 3 bases, and 12 bases separated the two germline ends. Germline CDR1 reads SGHNT; CDR2 reads YENEEA. The CDR3 is 14 amino acids. The CDR3 DNA follows: TGTGCCAGCAGCTCCTACGAGGGGGACACTGAAGCTTTCTTT. This encodes CASSSYEGDTEAFF.

This chain joins TRBV5-1 and TRBJ1-2, with a tentative D call TRBD1 (5 bases). Germline V gives CDR1 SGHRS, CDR2 YFSETQ. The CDR3 contains 15 residues. The V gene lost 3 bases and the J gene lost 6 bases, with 18 bases spanning the gap. CDR3 residues: CASSSGGGIRDGYTF. Here the CDR3 DNA reads TGCGCCAGCAGCTCGGGGGGAGGAATCCGGGATGGCTACACCTTC.

The chain carries TRBV7-2 and TRBJ1-1; D ambiguous. Germline V gene data show CDR1 as SGHTA and CDR2 as FQGNSA. Trimming removed 3 bases at V and 7 bases at J, with 12 bases between. The CDR3 consists of 13 residues. The CDR3 sequence: CASSFSGWLEAFF. CDR3 bases: TGTGCCAGCAGCTTCTCGGGGTGGCTTGAAGCTTTCTTT.

J is TRBJ2-1 and V is TRBV5-1; tentatively, D is TRBD2 (6 bases). CDR1 and CDR2 (germline): SGHRS, YFSETQ. CDR3 length equals 14 residues. Deletions cut 5 bases from V and 9 bases from J, with 18 bases between. Here the CDR3 DNA reads TGCGCCAGCAGGTGGGGACTTACCAGTGGTGAGCAGTTCTTC. Its protein product is CASRWGLTSGEQFF.